Each of the 3 T cell receptor beta chains below was sequenced from the same sample in a study of blood T cell repertoires in COVID-19. The table came from immunoSEQ multiplex PCR; TCRdb's copy has only in-frame clones and leaves some out. The repertoire consists of roughly 81,000 clones, with approximately 82% occurring once and the leading ten covering about 10%. Input material: peripheral blood. These receptors came from a man between 60 and 70 years old with acute or convalescent COVID-19.

This sequence joins TRBV5-6 and TRBJ2-5; TRBD2 matches 12 bases. The trim removed 3 bases at V and 4 bases at J, leaving 4 bases unmatched. The CDR3 sequence is 15 residues long. Germline V gene data show CDR1 as SGHDT and CDR2 as YYEEEE. The DNA of the CDR3 is TGTGCCAGCAGCTCGACTAGCGGGGGAGGAGAGACCCAGTACTTC. This translates into CASSSTSGGGETQYF.

The rearrangement links TRBV6-6 to TRBJ1-1; 7 bases agree with TRBD1. The V gene end was trimmed by 6 bases and the J gene end by 4 bases; junction bases not matched to a gene: 14. The length of the CDR3 is 16 residues. Germline assignment: CDR1 MNHNY and CDR2 SVGAGI (reference sequence). The CDR3 nucleotides are TGTGCCAGCAGCTTCCCCCGGGCAGGGGGTGTCACTGAAGCTTTCTTT. It codes for CASSFPRAGGVTEAFF.

The chain is built from TRBV28 and TRBJ1-1; D is undetermined. The CDR3 consists of 11 residues. Looked up from germline, CDR1 is MDHEN and CDR2 is SYDVKM. Trimming left V 4 bases short and J 11 bases short, with 11 bases between. As DNA, the CDR3 is TGTGCCAGCAGTTCTTCAACGAGGGCTTTCTTT. Protein sequence: CASSSSTRAFF.